Below, 8 T cell receptor beta chains from the same sample are listed, as sequenced in a study of CD8+CD57+ T cells in acquired aplastic anemia. In patients chosen for sequencing, flow cytometry had shown CD8+CD57+ cell expansion. Genomic DNA, the template, was used for profiling of the TCR beta VDJ and CDR3. TCRdb re-called the reads through MiXCR, storing one row per CDR3 protein. The sample includes around 220,000 distinct CDR3 sequences, roughly 50% seen only once; the top ten take 15% to 20%. The sequenced material came from sorted CD4+, CD8+, or CD8+CD57+ T cells (not recorded which) from PBMCs. The source is a human donor with aplastic anemia.

The chain is built from TRBV10-3 and TRBJ2-4; D gene uncertain. The CDR3 length is 16 residues. V was clipped by 5 bases and J by 0 bases, with 14 bases between them. Per germline, CDR1 ENHRY and CDR2 SYGVKD. The CDR3 DNA reads TGTGCCATCAGTTACATGGATCCTCTAGCCAAAAACATTCAGTACTTC. Protein product: CAISYMDPLAKNIQYF.

With regard to this clonotype: Given the absence of the conserved phenylalanine or tryptophan at the CDR3 end, a read error is likely. This chain links TRBV19 with TRBJ2-5; TRBD2 matches at 10 bases. Germline CDR1 LNHDA, CDR2 SQIVND (reference sequence). Trimming cost V 6 bases and J 9 bases; bases outside gene matches: 10. The CDR3 runs to 14 residues. CDR3 loop: CASRASGGPGAQYL. The CDR3 DNA sequence: TGTGCCAGTAGGGCTAGCGGGGGACCGGGGGCCCAGTACCTC.

This chain uses TRBV20-1 with TRBJ2-7; 9 positions agree with TRBD1. V shed 5 bases, J shed 5 bases, and the junction held 7 bases outside the gene matches. CDR1 and CDR2 from the germline V gene are DFQATT and SNEGSKA (reference sequence). The CDR3 is made up of 13 amino acids. The CDR3 sequence is CSALPGQGNEQYF. The CDR3 DNA reads TGCAGTGCTCTTCCGGGACAGGGAAACGAGCAGTACTTC.

The table lists this clonotype with many counts. V gene TRBV7-9 combines with J gene TRBJ2-5; D perhaps matches TRBD2 (7 bases). This CDR3 is built from 16 residues. Between the trimmed V and J ends, which lost 5 bases and 5 bases, there was a span of 21 bases. CDR1 is SEHNR, CDR2 FQNEAQ, per germline (reference sequence). Here the CDR3 reads CASSLVTGTGRETQYF. The DNA of the CDR3 is TGTGCCAGCAGCCTCGTAACAGGGACCGGGAGGGAGACCCAGTACTTC.

The CDR3 DNA reads as TGCAGTGCTAGAGATCAGGCAGACGGAAGCAATCAGCCCCAGCATTTT. Protein sequence: CSARDQADGSNQPQHF. The chain combines TRBV20-1 with TRBJ1-5, with no clear D. V lost 0 bases and J 1 base, leaving 13 bases between the germline ends. Germline assignment: CDR1 DFQATT and CDR2 SNEGSKA (reference sequence). CDR3 length: 16 residues.

Points on this clonotype: Sequence at one end of the junction differs from germline and may be a read error. The V and J genes are TRBV29-1 and TRBJ1-2; D not resolved. Germline CDR1 SQVTM, CDR2 ANQGSEA. The CDR3 totals 11 residues. CDR3 in amino acids: CSVPEAGLVLF. The CDR3 DNA follows: TGCAGCGTACCCGAGGCAGGACTTGTGCTGTTC.

The rearrangement links TRBV14 to TRBJ2-5; TRBD1 matches at 8 bases. Germline CDR1 reads SGHDN; CDR2 reads FVKESK. The CDR3 covers 14 residues. J was trimmed by 1 base and V by 9 bases; bases with no gene match: 7. CDR3 amino acids: CASADRAFQETQYF. CDR3 sequence (DNA): TGTGCCAGTGCGGACAGGGCGTTCCAAGAGACCCAGTACTTC.

V gene TRBV10-3 combines with J gene TRBJ1-5; D gene unclear. The CDR3 extends over 13 amino acids. Germline-derived CDR1 and CDR2 are ENHRY and SYGVKD. V lost 0 bases, J lost 8 bases, and 8 bases lay in between. CDR3 coding DNA: TGTGCCATCAGTGAGTCGATCGGAGAGCCCCAGCATTTT. As protein: CAISESIGEPQHF.